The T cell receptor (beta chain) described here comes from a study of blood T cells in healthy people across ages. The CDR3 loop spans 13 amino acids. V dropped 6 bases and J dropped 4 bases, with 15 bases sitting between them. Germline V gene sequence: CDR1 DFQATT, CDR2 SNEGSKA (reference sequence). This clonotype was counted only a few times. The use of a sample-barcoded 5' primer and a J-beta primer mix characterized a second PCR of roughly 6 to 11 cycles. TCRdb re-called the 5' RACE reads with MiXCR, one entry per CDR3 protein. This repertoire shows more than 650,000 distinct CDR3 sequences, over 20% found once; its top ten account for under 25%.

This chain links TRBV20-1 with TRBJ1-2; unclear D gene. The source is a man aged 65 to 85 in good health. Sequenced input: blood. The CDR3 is CSAYESKTYGYTF. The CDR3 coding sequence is TGCAGTGCATACGAGTCCAAGACCTATGGCTACACCTTC.